A selection of T cell receptor beta chains follows, all from one sample in a study of naive and memory T cell subsets. Using its own MiXCR run on the UMI-ligation and nested PCR reads, TCRdb lists one record per CDR3 protein. The sample consists of 140,000 to 150,000 distinct CDR3 sequences, about 18% of them appearing once. Source material: naive CD4+ T cells from blood. These receptors all come from a human donor in good health. Both conserved end residues are part of each CDR3. A D gene is named only where the DNA matches it firmly. The size field is filled for only some rows; it gives once, few, many or a size class.

>TRBD2|14|TRBV6-6|TRBJ2-3|many
CASSSGGRTDTQYF
TGTGCCAGCAGTAGCGGGGGACGAACAGATACGCAGTATTTT
>-|13|TRBV28|TRBJ2-2|-
CASVWGSTGELFF
TGTGCCAGCGTGTGGGGGAGCACCGGGGAGCTGTTTTTT
>TRBD2|14|TRBV20-1|TRBJ2-7|few
CSARVTSGAGGQYF
TGCAGTGCTAGAGTAACTAGCGGTGCCGGTGGGCAGTACTTC
>-|15|TRBV29-1|TRBJ1-1|-
CSVEGDALGNTEAFF
TGCAGCGTTGAGGGGGACGCGTTAGGGAACACTGAAGCTTTCTTT
>-|16|TRBV7-1|TRBJ2-6|-
CASSVPDVSGANVLTF
TGTGCCAGCAGCGTTCCCGACGTCTCTGGGGCCAACGTCCTGACTTTC
>TRBD2|17|TRBV4-3|TRBJ2-3|many
CASSQDTGTSGTDTQYF
TGCGCCAGCAGCCAAGATACAGGGACTAGCGGGACAGATACGCAGTATTTT
>-|13|TRBV10-3|TRBJ1-1|-
CAITVTVNTEAFF
TGTGCCATCACCGTGACAGTGAACACTGAAGCTTTCTTT
>TRBD1|15|TRBV7-9|TRBJ1-1|few
CASSPGRGLNTEAFF
TGTGCCAGCAGCCCAGGGAGGGGGCTGAACACTGAAGCTTTCTTT
>TRBD2|15|TRBV3-1|TRBJ2-1|few
CASSQEGLAGVGVFF
TGTGCCAGCAGCCAAGAAGGACTAGCGGGAGTAGGTGTGTTCTTC
>-|12|TRBV20-1|TRBJ1-6|-
CSVRQVNSPLHF
TGCAGTGTCAGACAGGTCAATTCACCCCTCCACTTT
>-|15|TRBV12-3/TRBV12-4|TRBJ2-3|few
CASSLFGSGADTQYF
TGTGCCAGCAGTTTATTCGGGAGCGGTGCAGATACGCAGTATTTT
>TRBD2|18|TRBV19|TRBJ2-1|few
CASSITWTSGRASGEQFF
TGTGCCAGTAGTATTACTTGGACTAGCGGGAGGGCTTCGGGTGAGCAGTTCTTC
>-|15|TRBV6-5|TRBJ1-1|-
CASSSPQGSNTEAFF
TGTGCCAGCAGTTCCCCACAGGGATCGAACACTGAAGCTTTCTTT
>-|13|TRBV12-3/TRBV12-4|TRBJ1-2|-
CASSLGGEYGYTF
TGTGCCAGCAGTTTAGGGGGGGAGTATGGCTACACCTTC
>-|14|TRBV11-1|TRBJ2-7|-
CASSLSGVLYEQYF
TGTGCCAGCAGTCTTTCGGGAGTATTGTACGAGCAGTACTTC
>-|16|TRBV24-1|TRBJ2-1|few
CATSDSRPHLTDEQFF
TGTGCCACCAGTGATTCCCGACCCCATTTGACGGATGAGCAGTTCTTC
>TRBD2|20|TRBV4-3|TRBJ2-2|few
CASSQVDGSGRFYGTGELFF
TGCGCCAGCAGCCAAGTGGATGGTAGCGGGAGATTTTACGGAACCGGGGAGCTGTTTTTT
>-|12|TRBV20-1|TRBJ1-1|few
CSATRPNTEAFF
TGCAGTGCTACCCGACCGAACACTGAAGCTTTCTTT
>TRBD1|16|TRBV7-2|TRBJ2-4|-
CASSLGQIRAKNIQYF
TGTGCCAGCAGCTTGGGACAGATAAGAGCCAAAAACATTCAGTACTTC
>TRBD2|18|TRBV3-1|TRBJ2-3|many
CASSQDALASSSTDTQYF
TGTGCCAGCAGCCAAGATGCACTAGCGTCGTCGAGCACAGATACGCAGTATTTT
>-|15|TRBV5-1|TRBJ2-5|few
CASSQVGRIQETQYF
TGCGCCAGCAGCCAAGTCGGACGGATCCAAGAGACCCAGTACTTC
>TRBD1|15|TRBV27|TRBJ2-3|-
CASRQQGARTDTQYF
TGTGCCAGCAGACAACAGGGGGCCCGCACAGATACGCAGTATTTT
>-|14|TRBV28|TRBJ2-5|-
CASSLGTPQETQYF
TGTGCCAGCAGTTTGGGGACGCCACAAGAGACCCAGTACTTC
>TRBD1|15|TRBV20-1|TRBJ1-5|-
CSASIQGADNQPQHF
TGCAGTGCTAGTATCCAGGGGGCGGACAATCAGCCCCAGCATTTT
>-|13|TRBV7-2|TRBJ2-7|few
CASSPLARSEQYF
TGTGCCAGCAGCCCCCTGGCGAGGTCCGAGCAGTACTTC
>-|16|TRBV7-2|TRBJ1-1|few
CASSFPGAIANTEAFF
TGTGCCAGCAGCTTCCCAGGGGCCATCGCGAACACTGAAGCTTTCTTT
>TRBD2|15|TRBV28|TRBJ2-7|-
CASSSRGLANYEQYF
TGTGCCAGCAGCTCCCGGGGACTAGCGAATTACGAGCAGTACTTC
>-|15|TRBV21-1|TRBJ2-7|-
CASSNGLAVSYEQYF
TGTGCCAGCAGCAACGGACTAGCGGTCTCCTACGAGCAGTACTTC
>-|14|TRBV7-9|TRBJ2-2|few
CASSSSERTGELFF
TGTGCCAGCAGCTCAAGCGAACGAACCGGGGAGCTGTTTTTT
>-|15|TRBV2|TRBJ2-7|few
CASSEARKGLDEQYF
TGTGCCAGCAGTGAAGCGCGGAAGGGGCTCGACGAGCAGTACTTC
>-|14|TRBV12-3/TRBV12-4|TRBJ1-2|-
CASSPLAGHHGYTF
TGTGCCAGCAGTCCTCTCGCCGGACATCATGGCTACACCTTC
>TRBD1|16|TRBV11-2|TRBJ1-4|few
CASSFSRGQGDEKLFF
TGTGCCAGCAGCTTTTCGCGGGGACAGGGGGATGAAAAACTGTTTTTT
>-|15|TRBV5-1|TRBJ2-5|many
CASSLVQKHQETQYF
TGCGCCAGCAGCTTAGTCCAGAAACACCAAGAGACCCAGTACTTC
>-|12|TRBV5-4|TRBJ2-1|-
CASSLGPAEQFF
TGTGCCAGCAGCTTGGGACCCGCTGAGCAGTTCTTC